This T cell receptor beta chain was captured by sequencing in a study of T cell responses to AZD1222 COVID-19 vaccine. Findings and limits, study-wide: Repertoires in all cases were sampled only once the peak T cell response had passed. Donors were chiefly white British, with a greater number of females, and clonal diversity was perhaps underestimated. Across the whole spike, CD4 TCRs peaked at regions 160-218 and 743-854.

CDR3 length: 17 residues. V was pared by 3 bases and J by 1 base, with 16 bases between. Per the germline V gene, CDR1 is SGHVS and CDR2 is FQNEAQ. Assay used: immunoSEQ multiplex PCR; TCRdb lists only in-frame clones, some missing. The sample shows 90,000 to 150,000 clones, about nine tenths of them seen only once. Second doses were pooled across both intervals (about 4 or about 12 weeks). Details on this clone: The antigen is unknown.

This sequence originates from an adult who received the AZD1222 COVID-19 vaccine. The gene calls are TRBV7-8 and TRBJ1-3, with TRBD1 as a possible D gene (5 bases). The material sequenced was peripheral blood, taken 28 days after the second AZD1222 dose. The CDR3 sequence: CASSFRGGAGSGNTIYF. The CDR3 nucleotides read TGTGCCAGCAGCTTCCGAGGTGGGGCAGGGTCTGGAAACACCATATATTTT.